This TCR beta chain emerged from a study of beta chain features in type 1 diabetes. Germline CDR1 and CDR2: SQVTM and ANQGSEA. V was pared by 1 base and J by 1 base, with 11 bases between. CDR3 length: 15 residues. The investigators reverse transcribed all of the isolated RNA, so they sequenced expressed TCRB transcripts. Method: immunoSEQ multiplex PCR; TCRdb's copy keeps in-frame clones and lacks some. The table lists fewer than 650,000 clones, roughly a sixth of them singletons. The sequence derives from a man aged 18 to 30 in good health. V usage is TRBV29-1 and J usage is TRBJ2-1, with D possibly being TRBD2 (5 bases). The material sequenced was naive CD4+ T cells from blood. CDR3 sequence reads: CSVEGGAVSYNEQFF. CDR3 bases: TGCAGCGTTGAAGGGGGAGCGGTGTCCTACAATGAGCAGTTCTTC.